Each of the 25 T cell receptor beta chains below was sequenced from the same sample in a study of PD-1 blockade in classical Hodgkin lymphoma. Data came from immunoSEQ multiplex PCR; TCRdb stores just in-frame clones and leaves some out. The sample records roughly 50,000 clones, about 89% being singletons. Documented time point: cycle 4 day 1 (C4D1), after less than seven weeks of nivolumab. Each patient's relapse followed autologous stem cell transplantation, and brentuximab vedotin exposure varied. Specimen: peripheral blood mononuclear cells (PBMCs), collected before the fourth cycle of nivolumab. The receptors come from a human donor with classical Hodgkin lymphoma.

The J gene is TRBJ2-7, the V gene TRBV5-1; maybe TRBD1 (7 bases). The germline gives CDR1 SGHRS, CDR2 YFSETQ. This CDR3 region has 14 residues. V was clipped by 4 bases and J by 4 bases, with 15 bases between them. CDR3 residues: CASSPYRGGYEQYF. The DNA of the CDR3 is TGCGCCAGCAGCCCATACAGGGGAGGTTACGAGCAGTACTTC.

The J gene is TRBJ2-1, the V gene TRBV29-1; 7 nucleotides line up with TRBD1. This CDR3 region has 13 residues. Germline V gives CDR1 SQVTM, CDR2 ANQGSEA. After removal of 4 bases from V and 9 bases from J, the junction contained 9 bases not matched to a gene. The CDR3 is CSVAKGTASEQFF. In nucleotides, the CDR3 is TGCAGCGTTGCAAAAGGGACAGCCAGTGAGCAGTTCTTC.

This chain links TRBV5-1 with TRBJ2-2; D may be TRBD2 (7 bases). The V end lost 3 bases, the J end lost 2 bases, and 14 bases lay between the germline ends. Germline CDR1 reads SGHRS; CDR2 reads YFSETQ. This CDR3 has 16 amino acids. This CDR3 is CASSYFWGGNTGELFF. The CDR3 nucleotides are TGCGCCAGCAGCTATTTTTGGGGGGGCAACACCGGGGAGCTGTTTTTT.

The V gene is TRBV2, the J gene TRBJ1-5, with D tentatively TRBD1 (6 bases). The CDR3 runs to 14 residues. CDR1 SNHLY and CDR2 FYNNEI come from the germline V gene. The V and J ends lost 0 bases and 7 bases respectively, with 10 bases between them. CDR3 in DNA: TGTGCCAGCAGTGAAGCGCGGGGGCCCCAGCCCCAGCATTTT. This encodes CASSEARGPQPQHF.

V is TRBV2 and J is TRBJ1-4; TRBD1 agrees at 11 bases. V shed 6 bases, J shed 2 bases, and the junction held 5 bases outside the gene matches. The CDR3 extends over 16 amino acids. Germline V gene lookup returns CDR1 SNHLY and CDR2 FYNNEI. CDR3 in DNA: TGTGCCAGCAGGTGGGACAGGGGGGCGACTAATGAAAAACTGTTTTTT. Translated: CASRWDRGATNEKLFF.

The chain recombines TRBV6-1 with TRBJ2-1, with a possible D match to TRBD2 (6 bases). The CDR3 consists of 15 residues. Germline V gene sequence: CDR1 MNHNS, CDR2 SASEGT. With 7 bases removed from V and 3 bases from J, the gap between germline ends came to 16 bases. The CDR3 nucleotides are TGTGCCAGCATCCGCTTGGCGGGATTCTACAATGAGCAGTTCTTC. Translating it yields CASIRLAGFYNEQFF.

A single count supports this clone. The gene calls are TRBV27 and TRBJ1-2; tentatively, D is TRBD1 (5 bases). The CDR3 is 13 amino acids. Trimming stripped 6 bases from V and 4 bases from J, with 12 bases between. CDR1 is MNHEY and CDR2 is SMNVEV in the germline V gene (reference sequence). In DNA form, the CDR3 reads TGTGCCAGCAGCCAACGGGGGTTCTATGGCTACACCTTC. Amino acids: CASSQRGFYGYTF.

The chain links TRBV5-5 to TRBJ1-2; D remains unclear. V was shortened by 4 bases and J by 5 bases, with 15 bases between the two germline ends. Germline loops: CDR1 SGHKS, CDR2 YYEKEE (reference sequence). CDR3 size: 14 residues. CDR3 region: CASSIGGFGYGYTF. CDR3 coding DNA: TGTGCCAGCAGCATTGGTGGGTTTGGGTATGGCTACACCTTC.

The chain links TRBV19 to TRBJ2-2; D perhaps matches TRBD1 (5 bases). CDR3 size: 16 residues. Germline-derived CDR1 and CDR2 are LNHDA and SQIVND (reference sequence). The V end lost 5 bases, the J end lost 4 bases, and 17 bases lay between the germline ends. The CDR3 bases are TGTGCCAGTAGTCCATCCGCAGGGATGGGCACCGGGGAGCTGTTTTTT. It yields the protein CASSPSAGMGTGELFF.

This chain connects TRBV28 to TRBJ2-2, with 8 bases lining up with TRBD2. Germline V lookup: CDR1 MDHEN, CDR2 SYDVKM. V lost 6 bases to trimming and J lost 5 bases; unmatched junction nucleotides: 5. CDR3 size: 14 residues. The chain's CDR3 is CASSRGGPTGELFF. CDR3 in DNA: TGTGCCAGCAGCCGGGGGGGGCCAACCGGGGAGCTGTTTTTT. Full variable domain (outside the CDR3, taken from reference TRBV28 and TRBJ2-2): DVKVTQSSRYLVKRTGEKVFLECVQDMDHENMFWYRQDPGLGLRLIYFSYDVKMKEKGDIPEGYSVSREKKERFSLILESASTNQTSMYLCASSRGGPTGELFFGEGSRLTVL.

V is TRBV7-4 and J is TRBJ2-7, with TRBD2 as a possible D gene (5 bases). The V end was cut by 5 bases, the J end by 4 bases, with 12 bases between. This CDR3 is 13 amino acids long. Germline CDR1 is SGHVT and CDR2 is SQSDAQ. The CDR3 loop reads CASSPPRAYEQYF. Written as DNA, the CDR3 is TGTGCCAGCAGCCCCCCGAGGGCTTACGAGCAGTACTTC.

This chain joins TRBV18 and TRBJ1-5; 9 bases match TRBD1. This CDR3 spans 18 amino acids. Germline CDR1 KGHSH, CDR2 LQKENI. The J segment lost 6 bases and the V segment lost 2 bases, leaving 14 bases of the junction unmatched. Here the CDR3 DNA reads TGTGCCAGCTCACCATTCAGAGCCGGGACAGGGTTAAGTCAGCCCCAGCATTTT. Translation gives CASSPFRAGTGLSQPQHF.

This sequence joins TRBV7-9 and TRBJ2-3; no definite D call. Germline CDR1 SEHNR, CDR2 FQNEAQ (reference sequence). CDR3 length equals 10 residues. V was clipped by 3 bases and J by 7 bases, with 2 bases between them. The CDR3 region is CASSLNTQYF. CDR3 nucleotide sequence: TGTGCCAGCAGCTTGAATACGCAGTATTTT.

The J gene is TRBJ2-7, the V gene TRBV7-2, with 11 bases lining up with TRBD1. CDR1 and CDR2 from the germline V gene are SGHTA and FQGNSA. This CDR3 has 15 amino acids. Trimming removed 5 bases from V and 3 bases from J; junction bases left unmatched: 6. The CDR3 sequence is CASSHPGQGVYEQYF. CDR3 bases: TGTGCCAGCAGCCACCCGGGACAGGGGGTCTACGAGCAGTACTTC.

This clone showed up just a few times. The chain uses TRBV5-1 and TRBJ2-7, with unresolved D. CDR3 length equals 11 residues. The V gene's germline CDR1 is SGHRS and CDR2 YFSETQ. Deletions cut 7 bases from V and 0 bases from J, with 5 bases between. The CDR3 here is CASGDSYEQYF. The CDR3 DNA is TGCGCCAGCGGGGACTCCTACGAGCAGTACTTC. Full variable domain (missing parts from reference TRBV5-1 and TRBJ2-7): KAGVTQTPRYLIKTRGQQVTLSCSPISGHRSVSWYQQTPGQGLQFLFEYFSETQRNKGNFPGRFSGRQFSNSRSEMNVSTLELGDSALYLCASGDSYEQYFGPGTRLTVT.

Only a few counts were recorded for this clone. The chain couples TRBV9 to TRBJ1-2; D is unclear. Germline loops: CDR1 SGDLS, CDR2 YYNGEE. The V and J ends lost 0 bases and 0 bases respectively, with 6 bases between them. This CDR3 has 14 amino acids. The CDR3 sequence: CASSVAITNYGYTF. In DNA form, the CDR3 reads TGTGCCAGCAGCGTAGCGATCACTAACTATGGCTACACCTTC. Full variable domain (remainder filled in from reference TRBV9 and TRBJ1-2): DSGVTQTPKHLITATGQRVTLRCSPRSGDLSVYWYQQSLDQGLQFLIQYYNGEERAKGNILERFSAQQFPDLHSELNLSSLELGDSALYFCASSVAITNYGYTFGSGTRLTVV.

In DNA, the CDR3 is TGTGCCAGCAGCTCCTCGGACAGGTGGGGTGAAAGGGAGCTGTTTTTT. It encodes CASSSSDRWGERELFF. The chain is built from TRBV7-6 and TRBJ2-2; TRBD1 matches at 7 bases. The germline gives CDR1 SGHVS, CDR2 FNYEAQ. The CDR3 spans 16 residues. Trimming at V came to 4 bases and at J to 9 bases, leaving 14 bases not matched to a gene.

Notes on this clone: One end of the junction is discordant with germline, which a read error may explain. J is TRBJ2-1 and V is TRBV15; TRBD2 might be the D (6 bases). The germline V gene has CDR1 LNHNV and CDR2 YYDKDF (reference sequence). The CDR3 is made up of 10 amino acids. This CDR3 is CATSTSEQFF. In DNA, the CDR3 is TGTGCCACGAGCACTAGCGAGCAGTTCTTC.

This chain connects TRBV19 to TRBJ1-4; possible D gene TRBD1, 6 bases. The germline V gene encodes CDR1 LNHDA and CDR2 SQIVND (reference sequence). The CDR3 contains 14 residues. V shed 5 bases and J shed 8 bases, with 15 bases lying between them. As DNA, the CDR3 is TGTGCCAGTAGTCTACAGGGAGAGAAGGAAAAACTGTTTTTT. This gives the protein CASSLQGEKEKLFF.

The chain links TRBV9 to TRBJ1-6, with D tentatively TRBD1 (5 bases). The CDR3 loop spans 15 amino acids. V lost 3 bases, J lost 12 bases, and 19 bases lay in between. Germline V gene data show CDR1 as SGDLS and CDR2 as YYNGEE. The CDR3 nucleotides are TGTGCCAGCAGCGAGATGGACACACAAAGGGTACCCCTCCACTTT. Translation gives CASSEMDTQRVPLHF.

The V and J genes are TRBV5-1 and TRBJ2-1; 8 bases line up with TRBD2. The germline gives CDR1 SGHRS, CDR2 YFSETQ. With 4 bases clipped from V and 1 base from J, the junction kept 10 bases outside the gene matches. The length of the CDR3 is 17 residues. Here the CDR3 reads CASSRALAVGSYNEQFF. Written as DNA, the CDR3 is TGCGCCAGCAGCAGAGCACTAGCGGTGGGGTCCTACAATGAGCAGTTCTTC.

J is TRBJ2-3 and V is TRBV7-6, with 12 bases that match TRBD2. Per germline, CDR1 SGHVS and CDR2 FNYEAQ. The CDR3 spans 17 residues. The J segment lost 1 base and the V segment lost 5 bases, leaving 7 bases of the junction unmatched. The CDR3 nucleotides are TGTGCCAGCAGCCTGCGACTAGCGGGGGTCCGCACAGATACGCAGTATTTT. Translating gives CASSLRLAGVRTDTQYF.

The chain couples TRBV5-8 to TRBJ2-7; TRBD1 is a possible D gene (6 bases). This CDR3 is 13 amino acids long. Germline CDR1 reads SGHTS; CDR2 reads YDEGEE. Trimming removed 0 bases from V and 2 bases from J, with 6 bases in between. CDR3 loop: CASSLGGPYEQYF. CDR3 DNA sequence: TGTGCCAGCAGCTTGGGGGGGCCCTACGAGCAGTACTTC. The full variable domain, its missing parts supplied by reference TRBV5-8 and TRBJ2-7, is EAGVTQSPTHLIKTRGQQATLRCSPISGHTSVYWYQQALGLGLQFLLWYDEGEERNRGNFPPRFSGRQFPNYSSELNVNALELEDSALYLCASSLGGPYEQYFGPGTRLTVT.

A single count supports this clone. The V gene is TRBV6-5, the J gene TRBJ1-2; TRBD1 matches 9 bases. The CDR3 is made up of 15 amino acids. Per the germline V gene, CDR1 is MNHEY and CDR2 is SVGAGI. With 5 bases clipped from V and 2 bases from J, the junction kept 6 bases outside the gene matches. CDR3 in amino acids: CASSQLDRGNYGYTF. Here the CDR3 DNA reads TGTGCCAGCAGTCAACTAGACAGGGGGAACTATGGCTACACCTTC.

V and J are TRBV6-6 and TRBJ2-2; D is unresolved. CDR1 and CDR2 from the germline V gene are MNHNY and SVGAGI (reference sequence). The CDR3 contains 16 residues. V lost 2 bases to trimming and J lost 3 bases, with 13 bases between them. In DNA form, the CDR3 reads TGTGCCAGCAGTTACATTCGTGCACCGGACACCGGGGAGCTGTTTTTT. Translation: CASSYIRAPDTGELFF.